Listed below are T cell receptor beta chains from one sample, sequenced in a study of lymphopenia after photon versus proton radiotherapy. Assay: immunoSEQ multiplex PCR; the TCRdb copy retains only in-frame clones and omits some. This sample yields about 70,000 clones, of which around 90% are seen a single time; over 2% belongs to the top ten. The sequencing here drew on peripheral blood, taken from a patient treated with photon-based radiotherapy. Receptor source: a woman aged 40 to 55 with cholangiocarcinoma. CDR3s include the opening cysteine and the closing phenylalanine or tryptophan. The order of the fields is D gene, V gene, clone size, J gene, CDR3 DNA, CDR3 protein. The D gene is left open where the match is weak. Rows may omit the clone size; those that give it use once, few, many or a size class.

D: NA; V: TRBV28; size: once; J: TRBJ1-1; DNA: TGTGCCAGCAGCCTTTTTCGGGAACAGGTTGCTGAAGCTTTCTTT; CDR3: CASSLFREQVAEAFF
D: NA; V: TRBV12-1; size: NA; J: TRBJ2-2; DNA: TGTGCCAGCAGCTCCTCGTTGTTCGGCCCCAACACCGGGGAGCTGTTTTTT; CDR3: CASSSSLFGPNTGELFF
D: NA; V: TRBV30; size: NA; J: TRBJ1-2; DNA: TGTGCCTGGATTAGGTCCCTCGCACATGCGGGGGGAAACTATGGCTACACCTTC; CDR3: CAWIRSLAHAGGNYGYTF
D: NA; V: TRBV5-1; size: NA; J: TRBJ2-7; DNA: TGCGCCAGCAGCTTGTCGATAGGGGGGTCCTACGAGCAGTACTTC; CDR3: CASSLSIGGSYEQYF
D: NA; V: TRBV5-5; size: NA; J: TRBJ1-1; DNA: TGTGCCAGCAGCTTGGGACGGGGGACTGAAGCTTTCTTT; CDR3: CASSLGRGTEAFF
D: NA; V: TRBV19; size: once; J: TRBJ1-5; DNA: TGTGCCAGTAGTATTGGGACGGGCAATCAGCCCCAGCATTTT; CDR3: CASSIGTGNQPQHF
D: NA; V: TRBV18; size: NA; J: TRBJ1-2; DNA: TGTGCCAGTCGCGATGCCAACACGTTCTGGGGCTACACCTTC; CDR3: CASRDANTFWGYTF
D: TRBD2; V: TRBV30; size: NA; J: TRBJ2-2; DNA: TGTGCCTGGAGTGGTGGCGGGAGCGTGACCGGGGAGCTGTTTTTT; CDR3: CAWSGGGSVTGELFF
D: NA; V: TRBV27; size: NA; J: TRBJ1-1; DNA: TGTGCCAGCAACAAGGGACGGTACACTGAAGCTTTCTTT; CDR3: CASNKGRYTEAFF
D: NA; V: TRBV7-2; size: NA; J: TRBJ2-6; DNA: TGTGCCAGCAGCCTCACGGGCGAAACTGGGGCCAACGTCCTGACTTTC; CDR3: CASSLTGETGANVLTF
D: NA; V: TRBV5-1; size: NA; J: TRBJ2-1; DNA: TGCGCCAGCAGCATAGGACTGGACTACAATGAGCAGTTCTTC; CDR3: CASSIGLDYNEQFF
D: NA; V: TRBV29-1; size: NA; J: TRBJ2-7; DNA: TGCAGCGTCTTCTGGGGCCTAGCCCCCTCCTACGAGCAGTACTTC; CDR3: CSVFWGLAPSYEQYF
D: NA; V: TRBV10-3; size: NA; J: TRBJ2-3; DNA: TGTGCCATCGGGGAAAAGGGGGGCCCCAGCACAGATACGCAGTATTTT; CDR3: CAIGEKGGPSTDTQYF
D: NA; V: TRBV7-2; size: NA; J: TRBJ2-2; DNA: TGTGCCAGCAGCTTAAAAGGACAGTCATACACCGGGGAGCTGTTTTTT; CDR3: CASSLKGQSYTGELFF
D: TRBD2; V: TRBV25-1; size: NA; J: TRBJ2-7; DNA: TGTGCCAGCAGTGACGGGACTAGGAACCTCTACGAGCAGTACTTC; CDR3: CASSDGTRNLYEQYF
D: TRBD1; V: TRBV7-9; size: NA; J: TRBJ1-2; DNA: TGTGCCAGCAGCTCGACAACCGACAGGGAGGGCTATGGCTACACCTTC; CDR3: CASSSTTDREGYGYTF
D: NA; V: TRBV10-2; size: NA; J: TRBJ1-1; DNA: TGCGCCAGCAGTGAAAACACTCACACTGAAGCTTTCTTT; CDR3: CASSENTHTEAFF
D: TRBD1; V: TRBV12-5; size: NA; J: TRBJ1-3; DNA: TGTGCTAGTGGTATCGGACAGGGGAATGCTGGAAACACCATATATTTT; CDR3: CASGIGQGNAGNTIYF
D: TRBD2; V: TRBV5-4; size: NA; J: TRBJ2-7; DNA: TGTGCCAGCAGCGCGGGGACTAGCGGGGACTACGAGCAGTACTTC; CDR3: CASSAGTSGDYEQYF
D: NA; V: TRBV6-1; size: NA; J: TRBJ2-7; DNA: TGTGCCAGCAGTGAAGCGCTTTTAGGGGCCGAGCAGTACTTC; CDR3: CASSEALLGAEQYF
D: TRBD2; V: TRBV4-1; size: NA; J: TRBJ2-2; DNA: TGCGCCAGCAGCCGTCCCGGGACTAGCGGGGGGTGCGGCACCGGGGAGCTGTTTTTT; CDR3: CASSRPGTSGGCGTGELFF
D: NA; V: TRBV9; size: NA; J: TRBJ1-1; DNA: TGTGCCAGCAGCGTAGGACTTGACAGAGGCACTGAAGCTTTCTTT; CDR3: CASSVGLDRGTEAFF
D: TRBD2; V: TRBV9; size: NA; J: TRBJ2-3; DNA: TGTGCCAGCAGCCCCCCCGGACTAGAAGCGACAGATACGCAGTATTTT; CDR3: CASSPPGLEATDTQYF
D: NA; V: TRBV27; size: once; J: TRBJ2-7; DNA: TGTGCCAGCAGTTTAGGAGGGTACGAGCAGTACTTC; CDR3: CASSLGGYEQYF
D: NA; V: TRBV5-1; size: NA; J: TRBJ2-5; DNA: TGCGCCAGCAGCCTAGGACAGACCCAAGAGACCCAGTACTTC; CDR3: CASSLGQTQETQYF
D: NA; V: TRBV10-1; size: NA; J: TRBJ2-3; DNA: TGCGCCAGCAGTCCCGGGACACTGGGAGATACGCAGTATTTT; CDR3: CASSPGTLGDTQYF
D: NA; V: TRBV9; size: NA; J: TRBJ2-1; DNA: TGTGCCAGCAGCGCGCAGCGAGTTAATGAGCAGTTCTTC; CDR3: CASSAQRVNEQFF